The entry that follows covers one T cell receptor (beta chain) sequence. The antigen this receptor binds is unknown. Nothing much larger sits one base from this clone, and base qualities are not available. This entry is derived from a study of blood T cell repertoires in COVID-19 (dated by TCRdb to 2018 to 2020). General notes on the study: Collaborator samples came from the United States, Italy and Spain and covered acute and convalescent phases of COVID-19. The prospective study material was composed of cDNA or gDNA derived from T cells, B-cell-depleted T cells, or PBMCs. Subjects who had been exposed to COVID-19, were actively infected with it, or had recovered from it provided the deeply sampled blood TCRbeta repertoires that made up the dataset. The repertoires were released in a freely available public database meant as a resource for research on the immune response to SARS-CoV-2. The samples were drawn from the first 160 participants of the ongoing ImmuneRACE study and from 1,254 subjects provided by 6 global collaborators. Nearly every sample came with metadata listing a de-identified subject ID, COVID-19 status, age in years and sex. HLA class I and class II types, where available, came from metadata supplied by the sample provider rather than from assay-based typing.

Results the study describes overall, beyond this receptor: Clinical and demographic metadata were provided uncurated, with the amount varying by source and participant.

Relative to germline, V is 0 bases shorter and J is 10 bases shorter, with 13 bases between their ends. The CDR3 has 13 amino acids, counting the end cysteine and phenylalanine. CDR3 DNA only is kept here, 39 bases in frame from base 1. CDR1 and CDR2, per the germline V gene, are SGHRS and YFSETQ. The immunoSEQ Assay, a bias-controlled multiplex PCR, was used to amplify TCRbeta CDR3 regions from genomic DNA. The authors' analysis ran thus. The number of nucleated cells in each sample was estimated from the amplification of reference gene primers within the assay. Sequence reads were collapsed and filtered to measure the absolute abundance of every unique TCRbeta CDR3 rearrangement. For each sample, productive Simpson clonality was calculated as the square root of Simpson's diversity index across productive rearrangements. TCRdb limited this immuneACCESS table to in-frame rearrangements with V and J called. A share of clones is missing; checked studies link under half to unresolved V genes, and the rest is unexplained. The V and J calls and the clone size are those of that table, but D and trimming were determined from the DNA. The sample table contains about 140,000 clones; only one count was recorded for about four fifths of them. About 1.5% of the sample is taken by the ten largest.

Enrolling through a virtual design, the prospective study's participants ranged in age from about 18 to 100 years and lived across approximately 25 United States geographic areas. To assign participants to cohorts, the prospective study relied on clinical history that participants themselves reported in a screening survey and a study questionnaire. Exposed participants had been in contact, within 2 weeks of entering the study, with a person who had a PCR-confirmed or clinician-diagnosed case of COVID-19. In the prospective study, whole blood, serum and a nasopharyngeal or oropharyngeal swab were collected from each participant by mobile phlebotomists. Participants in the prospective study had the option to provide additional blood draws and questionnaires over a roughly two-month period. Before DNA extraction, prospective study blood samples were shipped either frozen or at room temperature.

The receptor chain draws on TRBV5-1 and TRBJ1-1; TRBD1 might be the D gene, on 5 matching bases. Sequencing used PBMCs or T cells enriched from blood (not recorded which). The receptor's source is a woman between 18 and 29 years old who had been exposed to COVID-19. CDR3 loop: CASSLAGARGAFF. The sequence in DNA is TGCGCCAGCAGCTTGGCCGGGGCGCGGGGAGCTTTCTTT.